This TCR beta chain comes out of a study of blood T cell repertoires in COVID-19. In the study overall: Collection of acute and convalescent COVID-19 samples took place in the United States, Italy and Spain.

Some clones are missing from TCRdb's copy, which holds only in-frame ones; the method was immunoSEQ multiplex PCR. The top ten clones hold over 3.5% of a sample with 55,000 to 65,000 clones, just under 85% of them seen once. V was clipped by 6 bases and J by 5 bases; unmatched bases: 18. The CDR3 spans 18 residues. CDR1 is WNHNN, CDR2 SYGVQD, per germline (reference sequence). V gene TRBV10-1 combines with J gene TRBJ2-7; TRBD2 matches at 11 bases. Specimen: peripheral blood. This receptor was taken from a man between 60 and 75 years old with acute or convalescent COVID-19. The CDR3 bases are TGCGCCAGCAGACTAGAAGGGGTTAGCGGGGGGGCCGAGCACGAGCAGTACTTC. It is translated as CASRLEGVSGGAEHEQYF.